This entry is about one T cell receptor (beta chain). Seattle researchers signed up patients amid active infection and tracked them longitudinally. The data originate from a study of blood T cell repertoires in COVID-19. Study details: From the United States, Italy and Spain came samples of acute and convalescent COVID-19. Sample material is recorded as cDNA or gDNA derived from T cells, B-cell-depleted T cells, or PBMCs.

Original handling: Using reference gene primer amplification, nucleated cell counts were estimated. Generated by immunoSEQ multiplex PCR, the TCRdb table keeps only in-frame clones and is missing some. The V and J calls and the clone size are those of that table, but D and trimming were determined from the DNA. This table has about 370,000 clones, roughly 86% appearing once. The length of the CDR3 is 15 residues. V was clipped by 6 bases and J by 1 base; unmatched bases: 3. Germline values: CDR1 ENHRY, CDR2 SYGVKD. This chain links TRBV10-3 with TRBJ2-2; TRBD2 agrees at 9 bases. The specimen sequenced was peripheral blood. The receptor comes from a woman under 40 with COVID-19, enrolled during active disease. CDR3 in DNA: TGTGCCATCAGGAGACTAGCGGAGAACACCGGGGAGCTGTTTTTT. Encoded protein: CAIRRLAENTGELFF.